The clone carrying this TCR beta chain was detected many times. What it recognizes is unknown. The hyperthyroidism patients had all been newly diagnosed, and their disease duration was under 2 months. Their ages ranged from 18 to 65 years. Patients having uncontrolled infection, another autoimmune disease, pregnancy or lactation were not included. These data originate in a study of T cells in Graves' hyperthyroidism and ophthalmopathy. Study-level results: Blood also showed most of the thyroid clonotypes that were expanded above 0.001.

There were TCR beta CDR3 regions amplified from RNA transcripts. HTBI primers were used for first-round RT-PCR of the TCR CDR3. TCRdb ran MiXCR on the multiplex PCR reads and lists one entry per CDR3 protein. The table has about 480,000 distinct CDR3 sequences, 14% seen once; the top ten hold 15% to 20%. This CDR3 is built from 17 residues. Germline CDR1 is SNHLY and CDR2 is FYNNEI. Trimming removed 8 bases at V and 0 bases at J, with 21 bases between. V gene TRBV2 combines with J gene TRBJ2-3; D not resolved. Source material: blood. This TCR was recovered from a woman aged 18-30 years with Graves' hyperthyroidism. CDR3 DNA: TGTGCCAGCGGGGATTTGGGTGTGGGCCGCAGCACAGATACGCAGTATTTT. Its protein is CASGDLGVGRSTDTQYF.